The T cell receptor beta chain under discussion was sequenced for a study of early T cells in non-severe SARS-CoV-2 infection (dated by TCRdb to the early 2020s). About the study as a whole: TCR sequencing used bulk RNA from unsorted whole blood, so alpha and beta chains could not be paired.

Looking up the germline V gene (reference sequence) yields CDR1 SGHNT and CDR2 YYREEE. The CDR3 covers 14 residues, taking in both the cysteine and the phenylalanine. Only the CDR3 portion is preserved as DNA: 42 bases, with reading frame beginning at the first base. V is cut back by 0 bases and J by 4 bases, with 1 base in the junction unmatched. This clonotype was observed at least ten times. No cognate antigen has been identified for it. Per-nucleotide qualities are absent, and no much larger clonotype sits a single base away. This was a case-control study nested in a cohort of healthcare workers in London, UK, who had nasopharyngeal swab PCR tests and blood samples taken every week. Between 23 and 31 March 2020, the week of the UK lockdown, healthcare workers were enrolled and then followed up weekly for as long as 16 weeks. Overall study results and their limits: VDJdb matching was skewed toward anti-spike CD8 responses and likely underestimated virus-specific expansions, missing private and CD4 specificities.

Receptor libraries were prepared by 5' RACE. The run used a NextSeq 500. The TCR library protocol attached unique molecular identifiers to individual cDNA molecules to correct for sequencing error and PCR bias. TCR alpha and beta chains were both sequenced, and the abundances of alpha and beta sequences in each sample were closely correlated with each other. Per the original workflow: Decombinator V4 was used to perform V gene, J gene and CDR3 annotation of TCR sequences. Expanded TCRs were defined as changing significantly between any two time points under a Poisson model with p below 0.0001. Abundances of TCRs were expressed as counts per million after normalisation to the total number of TCRs sequenced in each sample. TRAV1-2 paired with TRAJ12, TRAJ20 or TRAJ33 defined MAIT TCRs, while TRAV10 paired with TRAJ18 defined iNKT TCRs. VDJdb, accessed 1 November 2021, was searched for CMV, EBV and SARS-CoV-2 annotated TCRs, excluding TCRs annotated for multiple antigens. TCRdb redid the processing of the public reads, applying fastp at Q25 and MiXCR, and retained in-frame beta chains. Under each unique CDR3 protein, matching rows form one entry showing the most common genes and DNA. The authors' filters were not applied to this entry. The table for this sample lists about 72,000 distinct CDR3 sequences; 9.5% to 13% of them were counted only once. The ten top clones hold around 7.3% of the sample.

The TCR comes from an adult who was a healthcare worker with PCR-confirmed SARS-CoV-2 infection or an uninfected control (not recorded which). The V and J segments used are TRBV5-4 and TRBJ2-3; 8 central nucleotides agree with TRBD1. This specimen was whole blood, taken at baseline. This receptor carries the CDR3 CASSLVTGADTQYF. The bases read TGTGCCAGCAGCTTGGTGACAGGGGCAGATACGCAGTATTTT.